The 13 T cell receptor beta chains given below trace back to one sample, sequenced in a study of T cell responses to AZD1222 COVID-19 vaccine. Generated by immunoSEQ multiplex PCR, the TCRdb table keeps only in-frame clones and is missing some. This sample yields more than 85,000 clones, of which over 90% are seen a single time; approximately 2.8% belongs to the top ten. This specimen consisted of peripheral blood, obtained 28 days after the second AZD1222 dose. These receptors came from an adult who received the AZD1222 COVID-19 vaccine.

The chain combines TRBV5-1 with TRBJ1-1, with a tentative D call TRBD1 (6 bases). This CDR3 spans 14 amino acids. CDR1 is SGHRS and CDR2 is YFSETQ in the germline V gene. Trimming stripped 4 bases from V and 2 bases from J, with 12 bases between. CDR3 sequence reads: CASSIQQGNTEAFF. CDR3 DNA: TGCGCCAGCAGCATACAACAGGGAAACACTGAAGCTTTCTTT.

This chain connects TRBV5-1 to TRBJ1-5, with TRBD1 matching over 7 bases. Germline V gene data show CDR1 as SGHRS and CDR2 as YFSETQ. The CDR3 has 15 amino acids. J was trimmed by 4 bases and V by 1 base; bases with no gene match: 5. CDR3 protein: CASSLSGTENQPQHF. The CDR3 nucleotides are TGCGCCAGCAGCTTGTCGGGGACAGAAAATCAGCCCCAGCATTTT.

V is TRBV29-1 and J is TRBJ2-3; TRBD2 is a possible D gene (6 bases). Trimming stripped 7 bases from V and 2 bases from J, with 13 bases between. Germline assignment: CDR1 SQVTM and CDR2 ANQGSEA. CDR3 length: 13 residues. The CDR3 reads CSACGASTDTQYF. DNA of the CDR3: TGCAGCGCATGCGGGGCCTCCACAGATACGCAGTATTTT.

This clone was counted once. The chain recombines TRBV13 with TRBJ1-6, with D unresolved. The germline V gene encodes CDR1 PRHDT and CDR2 FYEKMQ (reference sequence). The CDR3 is made up of 14 amino acids. V was cut by 3 bases and J by 10 bases, with 13 bases left in between. DNA of the CDR3: TGTGCCAGCAGCTTCGAGGGCTCTCGGTCACCCCTCCACTTT. Translated: CASSFEGSRSPLHF.

This rearrangement joins TRBV29-1 to TRBJ1-2; D gene unclear. Germline CDR1 reads SQVTM; CDR2 reads ANQGSEA. Trimming stripped 4 bases from V and 6 bases from J, with 18 bases between. This CDR3 has 14 amino acids. This CDR3 is CSVGQANNINGYTF. For the CDR3, the DNA is TGCAGCGTTGGGCAGGCCAATAATATAAATGGCTACACCTTC.

This clone was recorded once. V is TRBV29-1 and J is TRBJ1-1; 11 bases match TRBD1. Per the germline V gene, CDR1 is SQVTM and CDR2 is ANQGSEA. Trimming cost V 8 bases and J 6 bases; bases outside gene matches: 5. The CDR3 consists of 12 residues. The CDR3 spells CSSGTGGPEAFF. In nucleotides, the CDR3 is TGCAGCTCTGGGACAGGGGGTCCTGAAGCTTTCTTT.

This clone was found once. This sequence joins TRBV19 and TRBJ1-5, with D tentatively TRBD1 (5 bases). V shed 3 bases and J shed 6 bases, with 9 bases lying between them. The CDR3 has 13 amino acids. CDR1 LNHDA and CDR2 SQIVND come from the germline V gene (reference sequence). CDR3 amino acids: CASSMTATQPQHF. CDR3 nucleotide sequence: TGTGCCAGTAGTATGACAGCCACTCAGCCCCAGCATTTT.

This clone was picked up one time. The rearrangement joins TRBV27 to TRBJ2-5; D gene unclear. Trimming stripped 2 bases from V and 7 bases from J, with 17 bases between. Germline values: CDR1 MNHEY, CDR2 SMNVEV (reference sequence). This CDR3 spans 15 amino acids. The DNA for the CDR3 is TGTGCCAGCAGTTTAATCGCCATCCCTGGCGGGACCCAGTACTTC. It encodes CASSLIAIPGGTQYF.

The chain links TRBV7-2 to TRBJ1-3, with TRBD1 as a possible D gene (5 bases). Per the germline V gene, CDR1 is SGHTA and CDR2 is FQGNSA. The length of the CDR3 is 15 residues. Trimming stripped 2 bases from V and 3 bases from J, with 11 bases between. The CDR3 nucleotides are TGTGCCAGCAGCTTATACGGGGGATATGGAAACACCATATATTTT. The encoded protein is CASSLYGGYGNTIYF.

The chain carries TRBV29-1 and TRBJ1-3; 7 bases agree with TRBD1. Trimming cost V 1 base and J 2 bases; bases outside gene matches: 5. The germline CDR1 and CDR2 sequences are SQVTM and ANQGSEA. CDR3 length: 15 amino acids. CDR3 DNA sequence: TGCAGCGTTGAAGCTTCTACAGGGGCTGGAAACACCATATATTTT. Protein sequence: CSVEASTGAGNTIYF. The full variable domain, rest sourced from reference TRBV29-1 and TRBJ1-3, is SAVISQKPSRDICQRGTSLTIQCQVDSQVTMMFWYRQQPGQSLTLIATANQGSEATYESGFVIDKFPISRPNLTFSTLTVSNMSPEDSSIYLCSVEASTGAGNTIYFGEGSWLTVV.

The rearrangement links TRBV28 to TRBJ1-2; D call uncertain. Between the trimmed V and J ends, which lost 7 bases and 8 bases, there was a span of 17 bases. Germline V gene sequence: CDR1 MDHEN, CDR2 SYDVKM. This CDR3 spans 13 amino acids. DNA of the CDR3: TGTGCCAGCAATGGTCAGGTAGGAAGAGGCTACACCTTC. Its protein product is CASNGQVGRGYTF.

CDR3: CASSLSIYRETQPQHF. The CDR3 DNA reads TGTGCCAGCAGCTTATCTATTTACAGGGAAACGCAGCCCCAGCATTTT. The chain uses TRBV7-8 and TRBJ1-5; possible D gene TRBD1, 6 bases. The germline gives CDR1 SGHVS, CDR2 FQNEAQ. The CDR3 covers 16 residues. V was trimmed by 2 bases and J by 7 bases, leaving 18 bases between them.

This sequence joins TRBV7-9 and TRBJ1-1; tentatively, D is TRBD1 (5 bases). This CDR3 comprises 13 residues. Germline assignment: CDR1 SEHNR and CDR2 FQNEAQ (reference sequence). Trimming stripped 10 bases from V and 0 bases from J, with 12 bases between. The CDR3 sequence is CAIHSRVNTEAFF. The DNA for the CDR3 is TGTGCCATCCATTCCAGGGTGAACACTGAAGCTTTCTTT.